These 3 T cell receptor beta chains share one sample of origin, sequenced in a study of T cell repertoires in cytomegalovirus infection. These TCRs' antigens remain unknown. TCRdb redid the calling of the reads with MiXCR, one entry per CDR3 protein. This table has 71,000 or so distinct CDR3 sequences, approximately 22% appearing once. Source: CD8+ T cells from cultured PBMCs, taken from culture after CMV antigen stimulation. These receptor sequences come from a human donor in good health (CMV status not recorded). Some clones in this sample may be carry-over from other donors' samples.

The V gene is TRBV6-5, the J gene TRBJ2-5; D is possibly TRBD1 (6 bases). Deletions cut 1 base from V and 4 bases from J, with 13 bases between. This CDR3 is built from 15 residues. Germline V lookup: CDR1 MNHEY, CDR2 SVGAGI. The CDR3 nucleotides are TGTGCCAGCAGTTACTACAGGGTAGGCGGAGAGACCCAGTACTTC. This translates into CASSYYRVGGETQYF.

This clonotype came up many times. This chain connects TRBV12-3 or TRBV12-4 to TRBJ1-2, with 8 bases identical to TRBD1. V lost 5 bases and J lost 4; bases outside the gene matches: 9. This CDR3 is built from 15 residues. The CDR3 DNA follows: TGTGCCAGCAGTCCCGACAGGGGTAGTGGCTATGGCTACACCTTC. Its translation is CASSPDRGSGYGYTF.

This clonotype has more than one count but fewer than ten. V usage is TRBV9 and J usage is TRBJ1-2, with 9 positions matching TRBD1. J gave up 4 bases and V 0 bases, and 1 base lay outside the gene matches. Germline V lookup: CDR1 SGDLS, CDR2 YYNGEE. The CDR3 sequence is 14 residues long. As DNA, the CDR3 is TGTGCCAGCAGCGTAGGGACAGGGGTCTATGGCTACACCTTC. It codes for CASSVGTGVYGYTF.